This T cell receptor beta chain was identified in a study of OX40 agonist ivuxolimab in advanced cancers. Regarding the complete study: Ivuxolimab, which targeted the costimulatory receptor OX40 (CD134), was an agonistic, fully human IgG2 monoclonal antibody. In the dose-escalation cohort, approximately 82% of patients were male, and the mean age was approximately 60 years, with a range of 23 to 79. Among the 52 dose-escalation patients, some 20 had hepatocellular carcinoma, 15 or so melanoma, 9 renal cell carcinoma and 9 head and neck cancer. Intravenous ivuxolimab was administered to patients every 2 weeks at six dose levels: 0.01, 0.1, 0.3, 1.5, 3 and 10 mg/kg. Peripheral TCRbeta sequencing was intended to test whether TCR sequence diversity was altered and clonal T-cell expansion was caused by ivuxolimab. Partial responses occurred in three dose-escalation patients: two with cutaneous melanoma and one with hepatocellular carcinoma. The paper describes the monotherapy dose-escalation part (N of about 50 patients) of the phase I trial of ivuxolimab. Patients were allowed to have had prior anti-PD-1, anti-PD-L1 or anti-CTLA-4 therapy, and more than 35% of the dose-escalation patients had been treated with checkpoint inhibitors.

Patients with a history of autoimmune disease or receiving systemic immunosuppression were excluded from the trial. Peripheral blood for TCR sequencing was drawn from every dose cohort at baseline, at cycle 4 day 1 and at cycle 7 day 1. The samples were taken from a phase I, first-in-human, multicenter, open-label dose-escalation trial of ivuxolimab. Adults with locally advanced or metastatic head and neck squamous cell, hepatocellular, melanoma or renal cell carcinoma were enrolled in the trial. CD4+ and CD8+ T cells were sorted separately from peripheral blood before TCR sequencing. To sequence the TCRbeta CDR3 region, genomic DNA was isolated from the sorted cells. The immunoSEQ Assay was used to sequence the TCRbeta CDR3 regions. In TCRdb, the immuneACCESS table is reduced to in-frame sequences with V and J assigned. These tables do not hold every clone; where another copy was compared, an unresolved V gene accounts for under half, and the others remain unexplained. The sample records fewer than 100,000 clones, 70% to 85% of which are singletons. The ten largest make up over 0.4% of the sample.

Overall results and qualifications from the work: In the 0.1-3.0 mg/kg groups, partial responders had among the lowest normalized peripheral clonal expansion, particularly in CD8+ T cells. Antigen specificity was not determined for the clonally expanded peripheral T cells. After ivuxolimab, expanded clones were on average more numerous among CD8+ T cells than among CD4+ T cells. At doses of 0.1 to 3.0 mg/kg, clonal expansion of both CD4+ and CD8+ blood T cells was observed from baseline to week 6. Low levels of normalized T-cell clonal expansion were also seen in some nonresponding patients.

Comments on this clone: It has no known antigen specificity. No quality values exist for individual bases; no much larger clone is one base distant.

From the cysteine up to the phenylalanine, the CDR3 has a length of 14 residues. This entry keeps only the CDR3 DNA: 42 bases, framed from base 1. A distance of 10 bases separates the germline ends of V and J, which lose 0 bases and 5 bases respectively. CDR1 and CDR2, per the germline V gene, are LGHNA and YSLEER. This sequence originates from an adult with an advanced solid tumor such as melanoma, head and neck, liver or kidney cancer. This sequence uses TRBV4-3 and TRBJ2-5; a confident D gene designation cannot be given. The material sequenced was CD4+ or CD8+ T cells sorted from blood, taken in a trial of the OX40 agonist ivuxolimab. CDR3 protein: CASSQDFRSETQYF. At the DNA level, the sequence is TGCGCCAGCAGCCAAGATTTCAGATCGGAGACCCAGTACTTC.